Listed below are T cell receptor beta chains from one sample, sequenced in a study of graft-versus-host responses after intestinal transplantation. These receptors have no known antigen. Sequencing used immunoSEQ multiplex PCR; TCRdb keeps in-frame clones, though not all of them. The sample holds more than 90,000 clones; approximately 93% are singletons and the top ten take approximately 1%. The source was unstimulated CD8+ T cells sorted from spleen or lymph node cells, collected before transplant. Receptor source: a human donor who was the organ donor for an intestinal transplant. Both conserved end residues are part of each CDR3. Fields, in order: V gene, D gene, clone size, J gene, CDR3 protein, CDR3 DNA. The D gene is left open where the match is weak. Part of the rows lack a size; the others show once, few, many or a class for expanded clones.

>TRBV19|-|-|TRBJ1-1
CASSTAYSGDTEAFF
TGTGCCAGTAGTACCGCATATAGCGGGGACACTGAAGCTTTCTTT
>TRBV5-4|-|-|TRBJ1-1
CASSLTVNTEAFF
TGTGCCAGCAGCTTGACGGTAAACACTGAAGCTTTCTTT
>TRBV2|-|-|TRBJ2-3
CASSEYRGGDTQYF
TGTGCCAGCAGTGAATACAGGGGGGGGGATACGCAGTATTTT
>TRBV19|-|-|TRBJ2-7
CASSPTSSYEQYF
TGTGCCAGTAGCCCGACTAGCTCCTACGAGCAGTACTTC
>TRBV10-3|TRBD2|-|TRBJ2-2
CAISGRGAENTGELFF
TGTGCCATCAGCGGGAGGGGGGCCGAGAACACCGGGGAGCTGTTTTTT
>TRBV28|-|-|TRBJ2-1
CASSPFGTEGEQFF
TGTGCCAGCAGTCCCTTCGGGACTGAGGGTGAGCAGTTCTTC
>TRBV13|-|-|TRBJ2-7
CASSLNLRGVHEQYF
TGTGCCAGCAGCTTAAATTTGAGGGGTGTCCACGAGCAGTACTTC
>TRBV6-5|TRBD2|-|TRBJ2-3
CASSYLGRESTDTQYF
TGTGCCAGCAGTTACTTAGGGCGGGAGAGCACAGATACGCAGTATTTT
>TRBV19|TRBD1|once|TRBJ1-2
CASSSNRDRGYYGYTF
TGTGCCAGTAGTAGCAACCGGGACAGGGGATACTATGGCTACACCTTC
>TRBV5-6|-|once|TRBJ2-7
CASSFGGSYEQYF
TGTGCCAGCAGCTTCGGGGGTTCGTACGAGCAGTACTTC
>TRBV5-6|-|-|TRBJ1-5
CASSLGRQPQHF
TGTGCCAGCAGCTTGGGCCGACAGCCCCAGCATTTT
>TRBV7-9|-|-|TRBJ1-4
CASSLAGTTNEKLFF
TGTGCCAGCAGCTTAGCGGGGACAACTAATGAAAAACTGTTTTTT
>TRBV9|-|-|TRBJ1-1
CASSGGGEAFF
TGTGCCAGCAGCGGCGGGGGTGAAGCTTTCTTT
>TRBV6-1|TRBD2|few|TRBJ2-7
CASSTLAGEAYEQYF
TGTGCCAGCAGTACTCTAGCGGGAGAAGCCTACGAGCAGTACTTC
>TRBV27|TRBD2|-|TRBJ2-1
CASSYGTSGHNEQFF
TGTGCCAGCAGTTATGGGACTAGCGGTCACAATGAGCAGTTCTTC
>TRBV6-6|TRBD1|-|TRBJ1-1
CASGQGWAEAFF
TGTGCCAGTGGACAGGGTTGGGCTGAAGCTTTCTTT
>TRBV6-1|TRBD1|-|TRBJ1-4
CASSAAGSGGEKLFF
TGTGCCAGCAGTGCGGCGGGCTCAGGGGGGGAAAAACTGTTTTTT
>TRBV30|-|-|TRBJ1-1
CAWSVRGFTEAFF
TGTGCCTGGAGTGTACGAGGGTTCACTGAAGCTTTCTTT
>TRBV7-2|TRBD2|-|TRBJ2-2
CATQREGNTGELFF
TGTGCCACGCAGCGGGAAGGCAACACCGGGGAGCTGTTTTTT
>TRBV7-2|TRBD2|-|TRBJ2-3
CAIGLRESRTDTQYF
TGTGCCATAGGCCTGCGGGAGAGTAGGACAGATACGCAGTATTTT
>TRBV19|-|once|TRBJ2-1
CASSIFPLRDSEGYNEQFF
TGTGCCAGTAGTATCTTCCCTCTCCGTGACAGTGAAGGCTACAATGAGCAGTTCTTC
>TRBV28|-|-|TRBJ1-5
CASSLPRGQPQHF
TGTGCCAGCAGTTTACCCAGAGGGCAGCCCCAGCATTTT
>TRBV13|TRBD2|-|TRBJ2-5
CASSLGTSGYQETQYF
TGTGCCAGCAGCCTAGGGACTAGCGGGTACCAAGAGACCCAGTACTTC